This T cell receptor (beta chain) was recovered during a study of T and B cells in COVID-19 patients. Notes on the study in general: Patients with COVID-19 reportedly showed strongly skewed T cell receptor beta variable and joining gene usage.

With respect to this clonotype: Its antigen is as yet unknown.

BIOMED2 TRB-A/B primer pools were used in multiplex TRB PCR. TCRdb called the multiplex PCR reads again in MiXCR, with one record for every CDR3 protein. Of under 7,000 distinct CDR3 sequences listed, 20% to 30% were seen once; the top ten hold 12%. Each TRB amplification used about 250-550 ng of genomic DNA from blood. The CDR3 extends over 15 amino acids. V lost 2 bases and J 3 bases, leaving 11 bases between the germline ends. The germline gives CDR1 SGHTA, CDR2 FQGNSA. The chain joins TRBV7-2 to TRBJ1-5; D gene ambiguous. The sequenced material came from blood. This TCR derives from a human donor with active COVID-19. The CDR3: CASSLSGPSNQPQHF. CDR3 DNA sequence: TGTGCCAGCAGCTTATCAGGACCTTCCAATCAGCCCCAGCATTTT.